Listed below are T cell receptor beta chains from one sample, sequenced in a study of breast tumors, draining lymph nodes, adjacent tissues. TCRdb reanalysed the multiplex PCR reads using MiXCR and keeps one entry per CDR3 protein. The data show about 47,000 distinct CDR3 sequences, 23% seen once. Sequenced input: breast tumor tissue. The receptors derive from a female donor with breast cancer. Some clones in this sample may be carry-over from other donors' samples. Both conserved end residues are part of each CDR3. A D gene is named only where the DNA matches it firmly. Only part of the rows carry a size: once, few, many, or a class if the clone is expanded.

clone size: many; J gene: TRBJ1-5; D gene: .; V gene: TRBV24-1; CDR3 protein: CATSDSGQPQHF; CDR3 DNA: TGTGCCACCAGTGATTCCGGCCAGCCCCAGCATTTT
clone size: .; J gene: TRBJ1-1; D gene: .; V gene: TRBV29-1; CDR3 protein: CSATQGWTAEAFF; CDR3 DNA: TGCAGCGCTACACAGGGTTGGACGGCTGAAGCTTTCTTT
clone size: many; J gene: TRBJ1-6; D gene: .; V gene: TRBV14; CDR3 protein: CASSPWDGSSYNSPLHF; CDR3 DNA: TGTGCCAGCAGCCCGTGGGACGGGAGCTCCTATAATTCACCCCTCCACTTT
clone size: .; J gene: TRBJ1-1; D gene: TRBD1; V gene: TRBV7-9; CDR3 protein: CASSARGTGGRTEAFF; CDR3 DNA: TGTGCCAGCAGCGCCCGAGGGACAGGGGGCCGTACTGAAGCTTTCTTT
clone size: many; J gene: TRBJ2-5; D gene: TRBD2; V gene: TRBV19; CDR3 protein: CASSMASGGARGETQYF; CDR3 DNA: TGTGCCAGTAGTATGGCTAGCGGGGGGGCAAGGGGAGAGACCCAGTACTTC
clone size: many; J gene: TRBJ1-2; D gene: .; V gene: TRBV11-1; CDR3 protein: CASSPGREYGYTF; CDR3 DNA: TGTGCCAGCAGCCCCGGACGGGAATATGGCTACACCTTC
clone size: .; J gene: TRBJ1-6; D gene: TRBD1; V gene: TRBV4-1; CDR3 protein: CASSHPGQANSPLHF; CDR3 DNA: TGCGCCAGCAGCCATCCGGGACAGGCCAATTCACCCCTCCACTTT
clone size: many; J gene: TRBJ2-1; D gene: TRBD2; V gene: TRBV5-1; CDR3 protein: CASSRVVSGGANEQFF; CDR3 DNA: TGCGCCAGCAGCAGGGTAGTTAGCGGGGGGGCTAATGAGCAGTTCTTC
clone size: many; J gene: TRBJ1-2; D gene: .; V gene: TRBV6-5; CDR3 protein: CASSSTLFYGYTF; CDR3 DNA: TGTGCCAGCAGCTCGACTCTCTTTTATGGCTACACCTTC
clone size: .; J gene: TRBJ1-1; D gene: TRBD1; V gene: TRBV2; CDR3 protein: CASKGRGSNTEAFF; CDR3 DNA: TGTGCCAGCAAAGGCAGGGGGTCGAACACTGAAGCTTTCTTT
clone size: many; J gene: TRBJ1-5; D gene: .; V gene: TRBV18; CDR3 protein: CASSPYSNQPQHF; CDR3 DNA: TGTGCCAGCTCACCATATAGCAATCAGCCCCAGCATTTT
clone size: many; J gene: TRBJ1-5; D gene: .; V gene: TRBV2; CDR3 protein: CASSDTGRNQPQHF; CDR3 DNA: TGTGCCAGCAGTGACACGGGGCGCAATCAGCCCCAGCATTTT
clone size: once; J gene: TRBJ1-2; D gene: .; V gene: TRBV25-1; CDR3 protein: CASSESGRVTGGYTF; CDR3 DNA: TGTGCCAGCAGTGAGAGCGGGAGGGTGACAGGAGGCTACACCTTC
clone size: once; J gene: TRBJ2-3; D gene: .; V gene: TRBV7-3; CDR3 protein: CASSPSVGRTDTQYF; CDR3 DNA: TGTGCCAGCAGCCCTAGCGTGGGACGCACAGATACGCAGTATTTT
clone size: many; J gene: TRBJ2-5; D gene: .; V gene: TRBV5-1; CDR3 protein: CASSPYRRGETQYF; CDR3 DNA: TGCGCCAGCAGCCCTTACAGGAGAGGAGAGACCCAGTACTTC
clone size: many; J gene: TRBJ1-5; D gene: .; V gene: TRBV2; CDR3 protein: CASSGDGNQPQHF; CDR3 DNA: TGTGCCAGCAGCGGGGACGGGAATCAGCCCCAGCATTTT
clone size: many; J gene: TRBJ2-2; D gene: .; V gene: TRBV15; CDR3 protein: CATSIRGGGELFF; CDR3 DNA: TGTGCCACCAGCATCAGGGGCGGCGGGGAGCTGTTTTTT
clone size: many; J gene: TRBJ2-3; D gene: TRBD1; V gene: TRBV27; CDR3 protein: CASSLSDRGRTDTQYF; CDR3 DNA: TGTGCCAGCAGTTTATCGGACAGGGGGCGTACAGATACGCAGTATTTT
clone size: many; J gene: TRBJ1-3; D gene: TRBD1; V gene: TRBV19; CDR3 protein: CASSTGTGSILSGNTIYF; CDR3 DNA: TGTGCCAGTAGTACCGGGACAGGGTCTATCCTCTCTGGAAACACCATATATTTT
clone size: .; J gene: TRBJ1-5; D gene: .; V gene: TRBV19; CDR3 protein: CASSLIGAYSNQPQHF; CDR3 DNA: TGTGCCAGTAGTCTCATAGGCGCGTATAGCAATCAGCCCCAGCATTTT
clone size: many; J gene: TRBJ1-2; D gene: TRBD1; V gene: TRBV18; CDR3 protein: CASGTVDRGPYGYTF; CDR3 DNA: TGTGCCAGCGGCACCGTAGACAGGGGTCCCTATGGCTACACCTTC
clone size: many; J gene: TRBJ2-4; D gene: .; V gene: TRBV2; CDR3 protein: CASSRTRDNKNIQYF; CDR3 DNA: TGTGCCAGCAGCCGGACCCGGGACAATAAAAACATTCAGTACTTC
clone size: many; J gene: TRBJ2-6; D gene: .; V gene: TRBV5-1; CDR3 protein: CASSPWATDSGANVLTF; CDR3 DNA: TGCGCCAGCAGCCCATGGGCGACAGACTCTGGGGCCAACGTCCTGACTTTC
clone size: many; J gene: TRBJ1-2; D gene: .; V gene: TRBV15; CDR3 protein: CATSRERIYGYTF; CDR3 DNA: TGTGCCACCAGCAGAGAACGTATCTATGGCTACACCTTC
clone size: many; J gene: TRBJ2-2; D gene: .; V gene: TRBV13; CDR3 protein: CASSQFVPFSGELFF; CDR3 DNA: TGTGCCAGCAGCCAATTTGTTCCCTTTAGCGGGGAGCTGTTTTTT
clone size: many; J gene: TRBJ2-7; D gene: .; V gene: TRBV5-1; CDR3 protein: CASSLKIAAYEQYF; CDR3 DNA: TGCGCCAGCAGCTTGAAAATAGCGGCATACGAGCAGTACTTC
clone size: many; J gene: TRBJ2-5; D gene: .; V gene: TRBV5-1; CDR3 protein: CASSLAGGLSETQYF; CDR3 DNA: TGCGCCAGCAGCTTGGCAGGAGGGCTCTCAGAGACCCAGTACTTC
clone size: many; J gene: TRBJ2-3; D gene: TRBD1; V gene: TRBV4-2; CDR3 protein: CASSQGGQVTDTQYF; CDR3 DNA: TGTGCCAGCAGCCAAGGGGGACAGGTGACAGATACGCAGTATTTT
clone size: many; J gene: TRBJ2-2; D gene: .; V gene: TRBV10-1; CDR3 protein: CASSDAHFKGSTGELFF; CDR3 DNA: TGCGCCAGCAGTGACGCTCATTTCAAAGGCAGCACCGGGGAGCTGTTTTTT
clone size: many; J gene: TRBJ2-1; D gene: TRBD2; V gene: TRBV9; CDR3 protein: CASSAGPMWTGGPGEQFF; CDR3 DNA: TGTGCCAGCAGCGCCGGTCCGATGTGGACGGGGGGGCCGGGTGAGCAGTTCTTC
clone size: many; J gene: TRBJ2-1; D gene: .; V gene: TRBV6-6; CDR3 protein: CASSPGLSNEQFF; CDR3 DNA: TGTGCCAGCAGTCCGGGACTCTCAAATGAGCAGTTCTTC
clone size: many; J gene: TRBJ1-5; D gene: .; V gene: TRBV7-2; CDR3 protein: CASYFRLGHRNDSAGNQPQHF; CDR3 DNA: TGTGCCAGCTATTTTCGTCTTGGACACCGAAATGACAGTGCGGGCAATCAGCCCCAGCATTTT
clone size: many; J gene: TRBJ2-5; D gene: TRBD1; V gene: TRBV11-2; CDR3 protein: CASSWTGGKETQYF; CDR3 DNA: TGTGCCAGCAGCTGGACAGGGGGCAAAGAGACCCAGTACTTC
clone size: many; J gene: TRBJ2-1; D gene: .; V gene: TRBV30; CDR3 protein: CAWSVQPVQFF; CDR3 DNA: TGTGCCTGGAGTGTACAACCGGTGCAGTTCTTC
clone size: .; J gene: TRBJ1-4; D gene: .; V gene: TRBV18; CDR3 protein: CASSPLGSGVLGELFF; CDR3 DNA: TGTGCCAGCTCTCCTTTGGGCAGTGGGGTCCTTGGTGAACTGTTTTTT
clone size: many; J gene: TRBJ2-3; D gene: TRBD2; V gene: TRBV30; CDR3 protein: CAWDSGRVRDTQYF; CDR3 DNA: TGTGCCTGGGATAGCGGGAGGGTAAGAGATACGCAGTATTTT
clone size: .; J gene: TRBJ2-5; D gene: .; V gene: TRBV5-1; CDR3 protein: CASSLRTVGRETQYF; CDR3 DNA: TGTGCCAGCAGCTTGCGAACAGTGGGTAGGGAGACCCAGTACTTC
clone size: many; J gene: TRBJ2-5; D gene: TRBD2; V gene: TRBV20-1; CDR3 protein: CSASRTGGRATQYF; CDR3 DNA: TGCAGTGCTAGCAGAACGGGGGGGCGGGCGACCCAGTACTTC
clone size: many; J gene: TRBJ2-3; D gene: TRBD1; V gene: TRBV24-1; CDR3 protein: CATSDGTDHTDTQYF; CDR3 DNA: TGTGCCACCAGTGATGGGACAGACCACACAGATACGCAGTATTTT
clone size: many; J gene: TRBJ1-4; D gene: .; V gene: TRBV7-9; CDR3 protein: CASSPAGPREKLFF; CDR3 DNA: TGTGCCAGCAGCCCAGCGGGGCCGAGGGAAAAACTGTTTTTT
clone size: many; J gene: TRBJ2-7; D gene: TRBD1; V gene: TRBV20-1; CDR3 protein: CSAARTGSYEQYF; CDR3 DNA: TGCAGTGCTGCACGGACAGGGAGCTACGAGCAGTACTTC
clone size: many; J gene: TRBJ2-1; D gene: .; V gene: TRBV14; CDR3 protein: CASSQLTGHNEQFF; CDR3 DNA: TGTGCCAGCAGCCAGTTGACTGGGCACAATGAGCAGTTCTTC
clone size: many; J gene: TRBJ2-7; D gene: .; V gene: TRBV7-3; CDR3 protein: CASSLYVGEGYEQYF; CDR3 DNA: TGTGCCAGCAGCTTATACGTGGGAGAAGGCTACGAGCAGTACTTC
clone size: many; J gene: TRBJ2-5; D gene: .; V gene: TRBV15; CDR3 protein: CATSRAQSETQYF; CDR3 DNA: TGTGCCACCAGCAGAGCCCAAAGCGAGACCCAGTACTTC
clone size: .; J gene: TRBJ1-5; D gene: .; V gene: TRBV28; CDR3 protein: CASSVQGNQPQHF; CDR3 DNA: TGTGCCAGCAGCGTCCAGGGGAATCAGCCCCAGCATTTT
clone size: many; J gene: TRBJ2-7; D gene: .; V gene: TRBV7-6; CDR3 protein: CASSPRGSSYEQYF; CDR3 DNA: TGTGCCAGCAGCCCTCGCGGAAGCAGCTACGAGCAGTACTTC
clone size: many; J gene: TRBJ1-3; D gene: TRBD1; V gene: TRBV2; CDR3 protein: CASSESRGRKGNTIYF; CDR3 DNA: TGTGCCAGCAGTGAATCGAGGGGGCGGAAAGGAAACACCATATATTTT
clone size: .; J gene: TRBJ2-7; D gene: TRBD2; V gene: TRBV4-1; CDR3 protein: CASSHGLGTGEQYF; CDR3 DNA: TGCGCCAGCAGCCACGGACTAGGAACGGGGGAGCAGTACTTC